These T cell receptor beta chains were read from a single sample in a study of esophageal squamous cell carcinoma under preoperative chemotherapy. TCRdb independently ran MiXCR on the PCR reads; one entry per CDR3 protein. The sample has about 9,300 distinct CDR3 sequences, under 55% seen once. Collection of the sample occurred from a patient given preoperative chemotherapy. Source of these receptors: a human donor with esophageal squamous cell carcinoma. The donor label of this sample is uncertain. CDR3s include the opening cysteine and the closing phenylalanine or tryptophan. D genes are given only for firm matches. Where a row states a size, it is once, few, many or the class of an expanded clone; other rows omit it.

DNA: TGTGCCAGCAGCGAGTCGTGGGAGACAGATACGCAGTATTTT
CDR3: CASSESWETDTQYF
J: TRBJ2-3
D: -
size: many
V: TRBV7-2
length: 14

DNA: TGTGCTAGCAGCTTAGAACCGGGACTAGCGGGCACAGATGCGCAGTATTTT
CDR3: CASSLEPGLAGTDAQYF
J: TRBJ2-3
D: TRBD2
size: -
V: TRBV7-7
length: 17

DNA: TGTGCCAGCAGTGAGGGGCAGGGGGGGGGGGTCCCAGAGACGCAGTATTTT
CDR3: CASSEGQGGGVPETQYF
J: TRBJ2-3
D: -
size: once
V: TRBV6-1
length: 17

DNA: TGTGCTAGTGGTTCCTCCGGGGGAGGGCACCTTACCTTC
CDR3: CASGSSGGGHLTF
J: TRBJ2-5
D: TRBD2
size: once
V: TRBV12-5
length: 13

DNA: TGTGCCAGCAGTGACTCGACTAGCGGGAGCAATGAGCAGTTCTTC
CDR3: CASSDSTSGSNEQFF
J: TRBJ2-1
D: TRBD2
size: -
V: TRBV6-4
length: 15

DNA: TGTGCCAGCAGCTTAACCCGGGAAAACATTCAGTACTTC
CDR3: CASSLTRENIQYF
J: TRBJ2-4
D: -
size: -
V: TRBV7-8
length: 13

DNA: TGTGCCAGCAGTGAAGCACTAGCGAGCTCCTACGAGCAGTACTTC
CDR3: CASSEALASSYEQYF
J: TRBJ2-7
D: TRBD2
size: many
V: TRBV6-1
length: 15

DNA: TGTGCCAGTAGTATGGGGATATACAACACTGAAGCTTTCTTT
CDR3: CASSMGIYNTEAFF
J: TRBJ1-1
D: -
size: -
V: TRBV19
length: 14

DNA: TGTGCCAGCAGCCCACTCAACAGACCTAAGCTCGATGAGCAGTTCTTC
CDR3: CASSPLNRPKLDEQFF
J: TRBJ2-1
D: -
size: medium-sized
V: TRBV7-8
length: 16

DNA: TGTGCCCGGGGTGAACAGGGGCTGAACACCGGGGAGCTGTATTTT
CDR3: CARGEQGLNTGELYF
J: TRBJ2-2
D: TRBD1
size: -
V: TRBV6-1
length: 15

DNA: TGTGCCAGCAGTGAGCGTCTAGTGACCGGGGAGCTGTTTTTT
CDR3: CASSERLVTGELFF
J: TRBJ2-2
D: -
size: -
V: TRBV6-1
length: 14

DNA: TGTGCCAGCAGTTTTAATAGCAATCAGCCCCAGCATTTT
CDR3: CASSFNSNQPQHF
J: TRBJ1-5
D: -
size: many
V: TRBV27
length: 13

DNA: TGTGCCAGCAGCTACGGGAGGGGAGCGGATAGGGATGAGCAGTACTTC
CDR3: CASSYGRGADRDEQYF
J: TRBJ2-5
D: TRBD2
size: many
V: TRBV11-3
length: 16

DNA: TGTGCCAGCAGTACGAGCTGGACGGGAGCACGTGAGACCCAGTACTTC
CDR3: CASSTSWTGARETQYF
J: TRBJ2-5
D: -
size: many
V: TRBV12-3/TRBV12-4
length: 16

DNA: TGTGCCAGCAGTAGAGACAGGGGTAACAATGAGCAGTACTTC
CDR3: CASSRDRGNNEQYF
J: TRBJ2-5
D: TRBD1
size: many
V: TRBV3-1
length: 14

DNA: TGTGCCAGCAGTTACTCAGGTCCAGGGGATTCCTACAATGAGCAGTTCTTC
CDR3: CASSYSGPGDSYNEQFF
J: TRBJ2-1
D: -
size: -
V: TRBV6-5
length: 17

DNA: TGTGCCAGCAGCTTACTAGCGGATACGCAGTTCTTC
CDR3: CASSLLADTQFF
J: TRBJ2-1
D: TRBD2
size: -
V: TRBV7-8
length: 12

DNA: TGTGCCAGCAGCTATAGCGGTACTAGCACAGATACGCAGTATTTT
CDR3: CASSYSGTSTDTQYF
J: TRBJ2-3
D: -
size: many
V: TRBV11-1
length: 15

DNA: TGTGCCAGCAGCTTTGGGACTAGCGGGAGGCAGGGGGAAACGCAGTATTTT
CDR3: CASSFGTSGRQGETQYF
J: TRBJ2-3
D: TRBD2
size: few
V: TRBV7-2
length: 17

DNA: TGCGCCAGCAGTGGGGGGCATGGAGCGGGAGGCCAAGAGACCCAGTACTTC
CDR3: CASSGGHGAGGQETQYF
J: TRBJ2-5
D: TRBD2
size: -
V: TRBV10-1
length: 17

DNA: TGTGCCAGGGGTTACGGGAGACGGGGCGATGAGATTCAGTACTTC
CDR3: CARGYGRRGDEIQYF
J: TRBJ2-4
D: -
size: -
V: TRBV6-2/TRBV6-3
length: 15

DNA: TGTGCCTTACAGGGGGGGGGAGGGGGGCGTGACCAAGAGACCCAGTACTTC
CDR3: CALQGGGGGRDQETQYF
J: TRBJ2-5
D: -
size: -
V: TRBV7-3
length: 17

DNA: TGTGCCAGCAGTCTACAGACGAACACTGAAGCTTTCTTT
CDR3: CASSLQTNTEAFF
J: TRBJ1-1
D: -
size: many
V: TRBV28
length: 13

DNA: TGTGCCAGCAGCTTAGGGGTTCTCAATGAGCAGTACTTC
CDR3: CASSLGVLNEQYF
J: TRBJ2-5
D: -
size: medium-sized
V: TRBV11-2
length: 13

DNA: TGTGCCAGCAGTGATTCGGGCGCTGGGGACAATGAGCAGTTCTTC
CDR3: CASSDSGAGDNEQFF
J: TRBJ2-1
D: -
size: -
V: TRBV6-1
length: 15

DNA: TGTGCCAGCAGGGGGCAGGTGGGTGGTGAGCAGTTCTTC
CDR3: CASRGQVGGEQFF
J: TRBJ2-1
D: -
size: -
V: TRBV6-1
length: 13

DNA: TGTGGGAGCAGGCGCACTGACGGAGACATTCAGTACTTC
CDR3: CGSRRTDGDIQYF
J: TRBJ2-4
D: -
size: once
V: TRBV7-6
length: 13

DNA: TGTGCCAGCAGCCCTGTATGGGGCATGGGACCCGGAAACACGCAGTATTTT
CDR3: CASSPVWGMGPGNTQYF
J: TRBJ2-3
D: -
size: -
V: TRBV27
length: 17

DNA: TGTGCCAGCAGCTTAGTGGGGACAGGGGACAATCAGCCCCAGCATTTT
CDR3: CASSLVGTGDNQPQHF
J: TRBJ1-5
D: TRBD1
size: many
V: TRBV7-8
length: 16

DNA: TGTGCCAGCAGTGAAGGGCCGCCGGGCTACAATGAGCAGTACTTC
CDR3: CASSEGPPGYNEQYF
J: TRBJ2-5
D: -
size: -
V: TRBV6-4
length: 15

DNA: TGCAGCGTTCGGGGGGGCGGGGACACTGAAGCTTTCTTT
CDR3: CSVRGGGDTEAFF
J: TRBJ1-1
D: -
size: -
V: TRBV29-1
length: 13

DNA: TGTGCCAGCAGCTTAGTGGGGGACAATGAGCAGTTCTTC
CDR3: CASSLVGDNEQFF
J: TRBJ2-1
D: -
size: -
V: TRBV7-2
length: 13

DNA: TGTGCCAGTAGTATGGGGGAATCTCGTGGAAACACCATATATTTT
CDR3: CASSMGESRGNTIYF
J: TRBJ1-3
D: -
size: -
V: TRBV19
length: 15

DNA: TGTGCCATCAGTGAGTCGGACAGGGTAGACACTGAAGCTTTCTTT
CDR3: CAISESDRVDTEAFF
J: TRBJ1-1
D: TRBD1
size: many
V: TRBV10-3
length: 15

DNA: TGTGCCAGCAGTTACGCCTTCGACAGGGTGACGAAGACCCAGTACTTC
CDR3: CASSYAFDRVTKTQYF
J: TRBJ2-5
D: TRBD1
size: large
V: TRBV6-2/TRBV6-3
length: 16

DNA: TGTGCCAGCAGCTTAGATCTGGAGTGGACTGAAGCTTTCTTT
CDR3: CASSLDLEWTEAFF
J: TRBJ1-1
D: -
size: medium-sized
V: TRBV11-3
length: 14

DNA: TGTGCCCGCGGGAAGGCGGGGCGAGCCAAAAATACTCAGTATTTC
CDR3: CARGKAGRAKNTQYF
J: TRBJ2-4
D: -
size: -
V: TRBV6-1
length: 15

DNA: TGTGCCAGCAGTGAATGGACAGGATGGACAGATACGCAGTATTTT
CDR3: CASSEWTGWTDTQYF
J: TRBJ2-3
D: TRBD1
size: many
V: TRBV25-1
length: 15

DNA: TGTGCCAGCAGTCCCCGGACAGGTTTGAAGGTCGGGGAGCTGTTTTTT
CDR3: CASSPRTGLKVGELFF
J: TRBJ2-2
D: TRBD1
size: many
V: TRBV6-6
length: 16

DNA: TGTGCCAGCAGTTACTCGAGGACAACCCTCCGGGTTGAGCAGTACTTC
CDR3: CASSYSRTTLRVEQYF
J: TRBJ2-7
D: -
size: -
V: TRBV6-5
length: 16

DNA: TGTGCCAGCAGTTACCCGGGGACAGGTTCACCCCTCCACTTT
CDR3: CASSYPGTGSPLHF
J: TRBJ1-6
D: TRBD1
size: few
V: TRBV6-5
length: 14

DNA: TGTGCCAGCAGCTTAGGTCCAGGGGGCCTCAACGTCCTGACTTTC
CDR3: CASSLGPGGLNVLTF
J: TRBJ2-6
D: TRBD1
size: few
V: TRBV7-2
length: 15

DNA: TGTGCCAGGGGTGAAGGGGTGAGGGGCGGAGATACGCAGTATTTT
CDR3: CARGEGVRGGDTQYF
J: TRBJ2-3
D: -
size: -
V: TRBV6-1
length: 15

DNA: TGCGCCAGCAGTGAATCAGCGGGAGGGCTCAATGAGCAGTTCTTC
CDR3: CASSESAGGLNEQFF
J: TRBJ2-1
D: TRBD2
size: few
V: TRBV10-1
length: 15

DNA: TGTGCTAGTGGTTTGGTACTGGGGAGGGGGGAAACTAATGAAAAACTGTTTTTT
CDR3: CASGLVLGRGETNEKLFF
J: TRBJ1-4
D: -
size: many
V: TRBV12-5
length: 18

DNA: TGTGCCAGCAGCATACAGAGCGCGAACACCGGGGAGCTGTTTTTT
CDR3: CASSIQSANTGELFF
J: TRBJ2-2
D: -
size: many
V: TRBV5-4
length: 15

DNA: TGTGCCAGCCTTGAAAAGGCGGGGGCCTACGAGCAGTACTTC
CDR3: CASLEKAGAYEQYF
J: TRBJ2-7
D: TRBD2
size: -
V: TRBV27
length: 14